The 32 T cell receptor beta chains in this list originate from one sample, sequenced in a study of T cell repertoires in cytomegalovirus infection. TCRdb redid the calling of the reads with MiXCR, one entry per CDR3 protein. The sample lists 130,000 or so distinct CDR3 sequences, roughly 6% seen once, with about a sixth in the top ten. Source material: PBMCs. These receptors originate from a human donor in good health (CMV status not recorded). Some clones in this sample may be carry-over from other donors' samples.

This clonotype has ten or more counts. The V call is TRBV7-2, the J call TRBJ2-3; a possible D gene is TRBD1 (5 bases). Per the germline V gene, CDR1 is SGHTA and CDR2 is FQGNSA. The ends were cut back, 8 bases at V and 4 bases at J, with 10 bases in the middle. The CDR3 has 12 amino acids. The CDR3 loop reads CASDSFPDTQYF. The CDR3 coding sequence is TGTGCCAGCGACAGTTTCCCAGATACGCAGTATTTT.

This clonotype was counted many times. The rearrangement joins TRBV15 to TRBJ1-2; D remains unclear. Trimming removed 0 bases from V and 7 bases from J, with 9 bases in between. The CDR3 consists of 13 residues. Per the germline V gene, CDR1 is LNHNV and CDR2 is YYDKDF (reference sequence). The DNA of the CDR3 is TGTGCCACCAGCAGAGACGGGGTAGTTGGCTACACCTTC. It encodes CATSRDGVVGYTF.

The sample holds a few counts of this clonotype. This sequence joins TRBV19 and TRBJ1-5, with D hard to call. CDR3 length equals 18 residues. V gave up 3 bases and J gave up 0 bases, with 18 bases separating them. The germline V gene encodes CDR1 LNHDA and CDR2 SQIVND (reference sequence). CDR3 bases: TGTGCCAGTAGTATGAGGGCGGGAGGCTCATATAGCAATCAGCCCCAGCATTTT. As protein: CASSMRAGGSYSNQPQHF.

This clonotype was observed many times. The V call is TRBV10-2, the J call TRBJ2-3, with 9 bases matching TRBD2. Losses at the gene ends were 3 bases for V and 2 bases for J; bases not matched to a gene: 3. This CDR3 has 15 residues. Germline values: CDR1 WSHSY, CDR2 SAAADI. The CDR3 region is CASSEGGGATDTQYF. CDR3 coding DNA: TGCGCCAGCAGTGAAGGCGGGGGGGCCACAGATACGCAGTATTTT.

This clonotype has a count of ten or more. The V and J genes are TRBV4-1 and TRBJ2-7, with D unresolved. This CDR3 has 15 amino acids. Germline CDR1 reads MGHRA; CDR2 reads YSYEKL. V was trimmed by 1 base and J by 4 bases, leaving 14 bases between them. DNA for the CDR3: TGCGCCAGCAGCCAAGCGCATGTAGGGTTTTACGAGCAGTACTTC. Amino acid sequence: CASSQAHVGFYEQYF.

The V call is TRBV28, the J call TRBJ2-7; D not resolved. Trimming shortened V by 4 bases and J by 3 bases, and 25 bases separated the two germline ends. CDR1 is MDHEN, CDR2 SYDVKM, per germline. CDR3 length: 18 residues. CDR3: CASSSSKAGWISVYEQYF. CDR3 bases: TGTGCCAGCAGTTCTTCAAAGGCCGGATGGATTTCAGTCTACGAGCAGTACTTC.

This clonotype was observed many times. The chain employs TRBV20-1 and TRBJ1-1, with 8 bases that match TRBD1. The CDR3 covers 13 residues. The V gene's germline CDR1 is DFQATT and CDR2 SNEGSKA (reference sequence). V gave up 5 bases and J gave up 8 bases; unmatched junction bases: 10. CDR3 nucleotides: TGCAGTGCTCCGAAGGGAGACAGGGGAGAAGCTTTCTTT. It specifies CSAPKGDRGEAFF.

This clonotype has only a few counts. J is TRBJ2-7 and V is TRBV20-1, with D uncertain. The ends were cut back, 2 bases at V and 3 bases at J, with 8 bases in the middle. CDR1 is DFQATT and CDR2 is SNEGSKA in the germline V gene (reference sequence). CDR3 length equals 12 residues. This CDR3 is CSARWSLYEQYF. For the CDR3, the DNA is TGCAGTGCTAGATGGTCTCTCTACGAGCAGTACTTC.

This clonotype was observed a few times. The CDR3 DNA is TGTGCCAGCAGCTTAGGGACGGGAAGGCACGAGACCCAGTACTTC. Residues: CASSLGTGRHETQYF. This chain connects TRBV7-3 to TRBJ2-5, with D perhaps assigned TRBD1 or TRBD2 (5 bases each). The CDR3 extends over 15 amino acids. Trimming stripped 2 bases from V and 5 bases from J, with 15 bases between. Germline CDR1 reads SGHTA; CDR2 reads FQGTGA.

This clonotype was detected many times. V and J are TRBV6-2 or TRBV6-3 and TRBJ1-2, with D maybe TRBD1 (6 bases). The CDR3 runs to 11 residues. Germline-derived CDR1 and CDR2 are MNHEY and SVGEGT. Trimming left V 8 bases short and J 2 bases short, with 6 bases between. DNA of the CDR3: TGTGCCAGCGGACAGAACTATGGCTACACCTTC. Its protein product is CASGQNYGYTF.

This clonotype occurred many times. This chain uses TRBV7-8 with TRBJ2-3; D remains ambiguous. Germline CDR1 reads SGHVS; CDR2 reads FQNEAQ. Trimming took off 5 bases at V and 0 bases at J, with 15 bases between the two ends. The CDR3 extends over 16 amino acids. DNA for the CDR3: TGTGCCAGCAGCCCCCCGGATACACTTAGCACAGATACGCAGTATTTT. It codes for CASSPPDTLSTDTQYF.

There are many counts of this clonotype. This rearrangement joins TRBV12-3 or TRBV12-4 to TRBJ1-1; no firm D call. Trimming cost V 5 bases and J 4 bases, with 17 bases left between them. The CDR3 is 15 residues long. The CDR3 loop reads CASSPGYRRGTEAFF. The CDR3 DNA is TGTGCCAGCAGTCCCGGTTATAGGCGGGGCACTGAAGCTTTCTTT.

This clonotype has ten or more counts. The chain carries TRBV2 and TRBJ2-5; TRBD2 matches 12 bases. The V gene's germline CDR1 is SNHLY and CDR2 FYNNEI. This CDR3 region has 17 residues. J gave up 5 bases and V 4 bases, and 11 bases lay outside the gene matches. The CDR3 nucleotides read TGTGCCAGCAGTGCCCAGAATCTAGCGGGGGGGCTGGAGACCCAGTACTTC. It is translated as CASSAQNLAGGLETQYF.

This clonotype showed up many times. This rearrangement joins TRBV28 to TRBJ2-7, with 7 positions matching TRBD2. The CDR3 runs 13 residues. V trimming: 7 bases; J trimming: 0 bases; junction bases outside the gene matches: 3. The germline V gene encodes CDR1 MDHEN and CDR2 SYDVKM. The CDR3 is CASIAGGSYEQYF. CDR3 sequence (DNA): TGTGCCAGCATAGCGGGTGGCTCCTACGAGCAGTACTTC.

This clonotype showed up just a few times. The J gene is TRBJ2-4, the V gene TRBV18, with no clear D. CDR3 size: 15 residues. V was cut by 2 bases and J by 6 bases, with 14 bases left in between. From germline, CDR1 is KGHSH and CDR2 LQKENI. This CDR3 reads CASSPTPQQANIQYF. CDR3 bases: TGTGCCAGCTCACCAACGCCCCAGCAGGCAAACATTCAGTACTTC.

This clonotype was detected only a few times. The rearrangement joins TRBV15 to TRBJ2-7; TRBD2 matches at 7 bases. CDR1 is LNHNV, CDR2 YYDKDF, per germline (reference sequence). Trimming removed 0 bases from V and 6 bases from J; junction bases left unmatched: 14. This CDR3 is 17 amino acids long. The CDR3 bases are TGTGCCACCAGCAGAGAGGCTCCGGGGGTGGGAGGGCCCGAGCAGTACTTC. Amino acid sequence: CATSREAPGVGGPEQYF.

This clonotype came up many times. V gene TRBV7-2 combines with J gene TRBJ1-3; the D gene is possibly TRBD1 (5 bases). There are 15 residues in the CDR3. V lost 2 bases to trimming and J lost 0 bases, with 8 bases between them. Germline V gene lookup returns CDR1 SGHTA and CDR2 FQGNSA. The CDR3 DNA reads as TGTGCCAGCAGCTTACATGGGGGCTCTGGAAACACCATATATTTT. Amino acid sequence: CASSLHGGSGNTIYF. Supplemented by reference TRBV7-2 and TRBJ1-3, the full variable domain reads GAGVSQSPSNKVTEKGKDVELRCDPISGHTALYWYRQSLGQGLEFLIYFQGNSAPDKSGLPSDRFSAERTGGSVSTLTIQRTQQEDSAVYLCASSLHGGSGNTIYFGEGSWLTVV.

This clonotype occurred a few times. The CDR3 coding sequence is TGTGCCAGCAGCGAGGGTACAGGGCGAACCTACGAGCAGTACTTC. It encodes CASSEGTGRTYEQYF. The chain carries TRBV9 and TRBJ2-7; possibly TRBD1 for D (6 bases). V was cut by 3 bases and J by 2 bases, with 15 bases left in between. CDR3 length: 15 residues. Germline loops: CDR1 SGDLS, CDR2 YYNGEE.

This clonotype was seen ten or more times. The chain links TRBV11-2 to TRBJ2-7; D could derive from TRBD1 or TRBD2 (6 bases each). Germline V gene data show CDR1 as SGHAT and CDR2 as FQNNGV. CDR3 length: 14 residues. V was pared by 7 bases and J by 0 bases, with 13 bases between. The CDR3 reads CASTGTGASYEQYF. The CDR3 coding sequence is TGTGCCAGCACCGGGACGGGGGCCTCCTACGAGCAGTACTTC.

This clonotype was seen at least ten times. This chain uses TRBV7-2 with TRBJ2-1, with 9 bases matching TRBD2. The J segment lost 6 bases and the V segment lost 5 bases, leaving 8 bases of the junction unmatched. The CDR3 spans 15 residues. Per the germline V gene, CDR1 is SGHTA and CDR2 is FQGNSA. The CDR3 DNA reads TGTGCCAGCAGCCGCGGGGGGGAGTTACGCAATGAGCAGTTCTTC. As protein: CASSRGGELRNEQFF.

The sample holds many counts of this clonotype. In DNA, the CDR3 is TGTGCTAGTGGAAATGGACTCTCGGCTAATGAAAAACTGTTTTTT. Translating it yields CASGNGLSANEKLFF. The chain has TRBV12-5 and TRBJ1-4; D remains ambiguous. V gave up 6 bases and J gave up 3 bases, with 14 bases separating them. This CDR3 region has 15 residues. Germline CDR1 LGHNT, CDR2 FRNRAP.

This clonotype was counted between two and nine times. The J gene is TRBJ2-7, the V gene TRBV5-6; 10 bases align to TRBD1. CDR3 length: 14 amino acids. CDR1 is SGHDT and CDR2 is YYEEEE in the germline V gene. Trimming at V came to 4 bases and at J to 4 bases, leaving 5 bases not matched to a gene. This CDR3 is CASSHRDRGYEQYF. CDR3 in DNA: TGTGCCAGCAGCCACCGGGACAGGGGATACGAGCAGTACTTC.

This clonotype was detected a few times. The chain combines TRBV5-5 with TRBJ2-7, with D hard to call. V lost 4 bases, J lost 4 bases, and 12 bases lay in between. The CDR3 extends over 13 amino acids. CDR1 SGHKS and CDR2 YYEKEE come from the germline V gene (reference sequence). The CDR3 here is CASSHPQGYEQYF. In nucleotides, the CDR3 is TGTGCCAGCAGCCACCCCCAAGGGTACGAGCAGTACTTC.

This rearrangement joins TRBV20-1 to TRBJ1-6; D unresolved. Trimming stripped 7 bases from V and 15 bases from J, with 13 bases between. Germline V gene lookup returns CDR1 DFQATT and CDR2 SNEGSKA (reference sequence). The length of the CDR3 is 10 residues. The CDR3 DNA sequence: TGCAGTGTTAAAGGACCTCTCCTCCACTTT. Its translation: CSVKGPLLHF.

This chain links TRBV19 with TRBJ2-1, with a possible D match to TRBD2 (5 bases). V was pared by 4 bases and J by 6 bases, with 16 bases between. CDR1 is LNHDA, CDR2 SQIVND, per germline (reference sequence). This CDR3 has 15 amino acids. The CDR3 region has the DNA TGTGCCAGTAGTACTCGGACTTCCTCGCGCAATGAGCAGTTCTTC. This encodes CASSTRTSSRNEQFF.

The chain is built from TRBV29-1 and TRBJ1-1, with TRBD1 identical over 7 bases. The V and J ends lost 6 bases and 4 bases, in that order; junction bases with no gene match: 5. The CDR3 spans 12 residues. Germline V gene sequence: CDR1 SQVTM, CDR2 ANQGSEA. The chain's CDR3 is CSVAGQTTEAFF. CDR3 bases: TGCAGCGTGGCGGGACAGACCACTGAAGCTTTCTTT.

Many counts were recorded for this clonotype. This rearrangement joins TRBV5-6 to TRBJ1-1; 9 positions match TRBD1. The germline CDR1 and CDR2 sequences are SGHDT and YYEEEE. The junction had 4 bases not matched to a gene; V was cut back by 3 bases and J by 1 base. This CDR3 spans 15 amino acids. The CDR3 spells CASSSPGQGNTEAFF. In DNA, the CDR3 is TGTGCCAGCAGCTCCCCGGGACAGGGGAACACTGAAGCTTTCTTT.

This clonotype came up many times. This chain joins TRBV19 and TRBJ1-5; D is uncertain. Germline values: CDR1 LNHDA, CDR2 SQIVND (reference sequence). The CDR3 runs to 13 residues. Trimming cost V 5 bases and J 7 bases, with 12 bases left between them. The CDR3 loop is CASSPQEGQPQHF. The DNA for the CDR3 is TGTGCCAGTAGTCCCCAGGAGGGACAGCCCCAGCATTTT.

There are many counts of this clonotype. The chain combines TRBV2 with TRBJ1-2; unclear D gene. Per germline, CDR1 SNHLY and CDR2 FYNNEI. V gave up 7 bases and J gave up 2 bases, with 8 bases separating them. The CDR3 has 12 amino acids. The CDR3 DNA reads as TGTGCCAGCAACCCGGGGAACTATGGCTACACCTTC. This translates into CASNPGNYGYTF.

This clonotype was seen repeatedly, ten times or more. This chain joins TRBV10-3 and TRBJ2-1; D may be TRBD1 (6 bases). The germline V gene encodes CDR1 ENHRY and CDR2 SYGVKD. This CDR3 is 14 amino acids long. V gave up 8 bases and J gave up 0 bases, with 11 bases separating them. CDR3 in amino acids: CAISDRYSYNEQFF. Here the CDR3 DNA reads TGTGCCATCTCGGACAGATACTCCTACAATGAGCAGTTCTTC.

This clonotype appeared many times. This chain links TRBV6-2 or TRBV6-3 with TRBJ2-5; possible D gene TRBD2, 6 bases. V lost 4 bases to trimming and J lost 5 bases, with 17 bases between them. Germline CDR1 is MNHEY and CDR2 is SVGEGT. This CDR3 is built from 15 residues. In nucleotides, the CDR3 is TGTGCCAGCAGTTTTGGGCCCCGGGGGACGGAGACCCAGTACTTC. Translation gives CASSFGPRGTETQYF.

This clonotype appeared many times. The J gene is TRBJ2-5, the V gene TRBV7-2; D is possibly TRBD2 (6 bases). The CDR3 totals 14 residues. Germline V gene data show CDR1 as SGHTA and CDR2 as FQGNSA. V gave up 6 bases and J gave up 5 bases, with 16 bases separating them. Here the CDR3 reads CASSVGGDTETQYF. CDR3 nucleotides: TGTGCCAGCAGTGTGGGGGGAGACACGGAGACCCAGTACTTC.